This T cell receptor (beta chain) was retrieved from a study of human T cells and chemical hapten exposure. This clonotype was recorded at least ten times. Its antigen is still unknown. CDR3 length equals 13 residues. Germline V CDR1 and CDR2: SGHTA, FQGTGA. With 5 bases removed from V and 6 bases from J, the gap between germline ends came to 10 bases. The library put unique molecular identifiers onto individual cDNA molecules. TCRdb reanalysed the RACE reads using MiXCR and keeps one entry per CDR3 protein. The sample lists approximately 50,000 distinct CDR3 sequences, 9% to 10% occurring once. General observations from the study: Patch test score showed a positive correlation with PT1 expanded TCR counts. DPC sensitization left the count of TCRs above 1 in 1000 unchanged.

Time point defined: patch test 3, about 24 weeks after DPC sensitization. Treatment here: therapeutic diphenylcyclopropenone sensitization with weekly scalp DPC. In every case, blood was obtained before the patch test was applied. The origin of this receptor is a woman aged 40 to 50 with alopecia areata. Some clones in this sample may be carry-over from other donors' samples. This sequence joins TRBV7-3 and TRBJ2-2, with D unresolved. Here the sequenced sample was whole blood, taken in connection with sensitization to the hapten diphenylcyclopropenone (DPC). This CDR3 is CASSISVAGELFF. The DNA for the CDR3 is TGTGCCAGCAGCATATCTGTCGCCGGGGAGCTGTTTTTT.